Below, one T cell receptor beta chain is given with its context. The antigen is unknown. Duplicate vials holding roughly 150,000 sorted CD8+ T cells per subset yielded the RNA. The entry originates in a study of human CD8 memory T cell subsets. Regarding the study as a whole: By Chao1 estimates, precursor exhausted T cells appeared less diverse than stem-like memory T cells. Stem-like memory and precursor exhausted T cell repertoires showed minimal mutual overlap.

Making the TCR beta libraries relied on UMI-labeled 5' RACE. TCRdb re-called the 5' RACE reads; one entry per CDR3 protein, DNA not given. The table lists more than 8,000 distinct CDR3 sequences. This CDR3 spans 17 amino acids. Germline CDR1 reads MDHEN; CDR2 reads SYDVKM. Sequenced input: CD8+ T cells from PBMCs. This receptor was identified in a human donor in good health. This sequence joins TRBV28 and TRBJ2-1; checking the TCRdb D call of TRBD1 is not possible without DNA. CDR3: CASSKGSIGTGRNEQFF.